The 26 T cell receptor beta chains below were found in one sample sequenced in a study of blood T cells in healthy people across ages. Using a J-beta primer mix together with a sample-barcoded 5' primer, a second PCR was run for roughly 7 to 12 cycles. TCRdb re-analysed the 5' RACE reads in MiXCR, keeping a single row per CDR3 protein. Of around 1,800,000 distinct CDR3 sequences listed, more than 35% are singletons. Specimen: blood. The receptors originated from a human donor in good health.

The gene calls are TRBV7-3 and TRBJ1-1; tentative D call: TRBD1 (6 bases). This CDR3 contains 14 residues. Germline-derived CDR1 and CDR2 are SGHTA and FQGTGA. Trimming took 5 bases from V and 5 from J, leaving 15 bases between them. The CDR3 DNA reads as TGTGCCAGCAGCCCACATCCGGGACAAACTGAAGCTTTCTTT. This encodes CASSPHPGQTEAFF.

The rearrangement joins TRBV28 to TRBJ1-2, with D uncertain. Germline loops: CDR1 MDHEN, CDR2 SYDVKM. V lost 6 bases and J 6 bases, leaving 11 bases between the germline ends. The CDR3 contains 12 residues. The CDR3 DNA reads TGTGCCAGCAGCTCTTACGAAAATGGCTACACCTTC. Amino acid sequence: CASSSYENGYTF.

The CDR3 nucleotides read TGTGCCAGCAGCGTAGATCCCCCGTCGGGCGAGCAGTACTTC. Translation gives CASSVDPPSGEQYF. V is TRBV9 and J is TRBJ2-7; the D is unclear. The V gene lost 0 bases and the J gene lost 6 bases, with 13 bases spanning the gap. This CDR3 has 14 amino acids. Per the germline V gene, CDR1 is SGDLS and CDR2 is YYNGEE. The full variable domain, with the rest looked up from reference TRBV9 and TRBJ2-7, is DSGVTQTPKHLITATGQRVTLRCSPRSGDLSVYWYQQSLDQGLQFLIQYYNGEERAKGNILERFSAQQFPDLHSELNLSSLELGDSALYFCASSVDPPSGEQYFGPGTRLTVT.

This chain links TRBV20-1 with TRBJ2-5, with 10 nucleotides matching TRBD2. The CDR3 contains 14 residues. CDR1 and CDR2 (germline): DFQATT, SNEGSKA (reference sequence). The V and J ends lost 3 bases and 6 bases, in that order; junction bases with no gene match: 7. The CDR3 loop reads CSARPGLAPKTQYF. The CDR3 DNA reads as TGCAGTGCTAGGCCGGGACTAGCGCCAAAGACCCAGTACTTC.

Only one count was recorded for this clonotype. Germline is not matched at one junction end, which may reflect a read error. This chain joins TRBV12-5 and TRBJ2-1; D might be TRBD2 (5 bases). The CDR3 is 13 amino acids. Germline assignment: CDR1 LGHNT and CDR2 FRNRAP. Here the CDR3 reads CARGFWGDNEQFF. In DNA form, the CDR3 reads TGTGCTAGGGGTTTTTGGGGAGACAATGAGCAGTTCTTC.

This chain connects TRBV2 to TRBJ2-3; 7 positions agree with TRBD1. Germline CDR1 is SNHLY and CDR2 is FYNNEI. The junction had 13 bases not matched to a gene; V was cut back by 1 base and J by 6 bases. The CDR3 covers 17 residues. In nucleotides, the CDR3 is TGTGCCAGCAGTGAAGTCTTGTCAGGGGGACGATTGGATACGCAGTATTTT. Translation: CASSEVLSGGRLDTQYF.

The V call is TRBV19, the J call TRBJ1-2; D is possibly TRBD1 (6 bases). This CDR3 is built from 14 residues. V dropped 2 bases and J dropped 4 bases, with 11 bases sitting between them. Per the germline V gene, CDR1 is LNHDA and CDR2 is SQIVND (reference sequence). The CDR3 DNA follows: TGTGCCAGTAGTATAAGGGGGTTCCGCTATGGCTACACCTTC. It yields the protein CASSIRGFRYGYTF. Looking up the rest from reference TRBV19 and TRBJ1-2 gives the full variable domain: DGGITQSPKYLFRKEGQNVTLSCEQNLNHDAMYWYRQDPGQGLRLIYYSQIVNDFQKGDIAEGYSVSREKKESFPLTVTSAQKNPTAFYLCASSIRGFRYGYTFGSGTRLTVV.

The chain employs TRBV4-2 and TRBJ2-4; D call uncertain. The better agreement between TRBJ2-7 and the DNA end casts doubt on the J call. The CDR3 contains 15 residues. Germline values: CDR1 LGHNA, CDR2 YNFKEQ. The chain's CDR3 is CASSPQDGPSYEQYF. The CDR3 DNA reads TGTGCCAGCAGCCCTCAGGACGGTCCCTCCTACGAGCAGTACTTC.

Comments on this clonotype: This may come from a read error, since a much larger clone is one base off. The CDR3 nucleotides are TGTACCAGCAGTGGGGCCCAATCCAATGGCTACACCTTC. This sequence encodes CTSSGAQSNGYTF. The J gene is TRBJ1-2, the V gene TRBV12-3 or TRBV12-4, with D possibly matching TRBD1 (5 bases). The CDR3 extends over 13 amino acids.

The chain uses TRBV20-1 and TRBJ2-5; D ambiguous. Between the trimmed V and J ends, which lost 0 bases and 7 bases, there was a span of 12 bases. The CDR3 covers 13 residues. From germline, CDR1 is DFQATT and CDR2 SNEGSKA (reference sequence). The CDR3 sequence: CSARDGPVGTQYF. The CDR3 DNA is TGCAGTGCTAGAGATGGACCAGTTGGGACCCAGTACTTC.

This clonotype was seen repeatedly, ten times or more. This rearrangement joins TRBV5-1 to TRBJ2-3; D is unresolved. Trimming took off 1 base at V and 2 bases at J, with 11 bases between the two ends. Germline CDR1 SGHRS, CDR2 YFSETQ. This CDR3 comprises 15 residues. As DNA, the CDR3 is TGCGCCAGCAGCTTGATGAGTGGCGTCACAGATACGCAGTATTTT. Its translation is CASSLMSGVTDTQYF.

The J gene is TRBJ1-5, the V gene TRBV12-3 or TRBV12-4; D is possibly TRBD1 (5 bases). CDR3 length: 17 residues. V lost 7 bases, J lost 1 base, and 20 bases lay in between. The CDR3 DNA follows: TGTGCCAGCACCTCAACCTGGGGGGTGGGGAGCAATCAGCCCCAGCATTTT. Its protein is CASTSTWGVGSNQPQHF.

This rearrangement joins TRBV7-2 to TRBJ2-7, with TRBD1 identical over 7 bases. The DNA end favors TRBJ2-4, so the J call may be wrong. Germline V gives CDR1 SGHTA, CDR2 FQGNSA. The CDR3 loop spans 14 amino acids. CDR3 DNA sequence: TGTGCCAGCAGCTTAACAGCCGGGACAGACATTCAGTACTTC. Protein sequence: CASSLTAGTDIQYF.

The rearrangement links TRBV7-2 to TRBJ2-7; 10 bases are shared with TRBD1. Germline trimming cut 2 bases from V and 2 bases from J; bases unmatched to any gene: 6. Germline-derived CDR1 and CDR2 are SGHTA and FQGNSA. This CDR3 has 16 residues. The CDR3 nucleotides are TGTGCCAGCAGCTTATGGTCCGGGACAGGGGCCTACGAGCAGTACTTC. This gives the protein CASSLWSGTGAYEQYF.

The gene calls are TRBV20-1 and TRBJ2-1; 8 positions match TRBD1. The CDR3 has 14 amino acids. V trimming: 7 bases; J trimming: 1 base; junction bases outside the gene matches: 6. CDR1 is DFQATT, CDR2 SNEGSKA, per germline (reference sequence). The CDR3 DNA follows: TGCAGTGGAAGACAGGGGAAATCCTACAATGAGCAGTTCTTC. Translation: CSGRQGKSYNEQFF.

This chain links TRBV13 with TRBJ2-3, with D unresolved. Per the germline V gene, CDR1 is PRHDT and CDR2 is FYEKMQ (reference sequence). The CDR3 totals 14 residues. V was shortened by 2 bases and J by 2 bases, with 8 bases between the two germline ends. CDR3 loop: CASSLKLTTDTQYF. The CDR3 DNA follows: TGTGCCAGCAGCTTAAAGCTAACCACAGATACGCAGTATTTT.

The chain combines TRBV5-1 with TRBJ2-7; unclear D gene. CDR1 and CDR2 (germline): SGHRS, YFSETQ. This CDR3 is 15 amino acids long. Trimming shortened V by 3 bases and J by 0 bases, and 13 bases separated the two germline ends. The CDR3: CASSWALVTSYEQYF. As DNA, the CDR3 is TGCGCCAGCAGCTGGGCCTTGGTGACCTCCTACGAGCAGTACTTC.

This clonotype showed up just a few times. The V and J genes are TRBV4-1 and TRBJ2-1; D might be TRBD1 or TRBD2, each matching 6 bases. This CDR3 is 16 amino acids long. Per germline, CDR1 MGHRA and CDR2 YSYEKL. Deletions cut 0 bases from V and 6 bases from J, with 15 bases between. The CDR3 bases are TGCGCCAGCAGCCAAGATGGAGGGGCAGGGGTCAATGAGCAGTTCTTC. It translates to CASSQDGGAGVNEQFF.

The V call is TRBV7-2, the J call TRBJ2-3; D is perhaps TRBD2 (5 bases). Germline CDR1 SGHTA, CDR2 FQGNSA. The V end lost 2 bases, the J end lost 0 bases, and 9 bases lay between the germline ends. This CDR3 is 15 amino acids long. In DNA form, the CDR3 reads TGTGCCAGCAGCTTATTTCCTAGCAGCACAGATACGCAGTATTTT. It encodes CASSLFPSSTDTQYF.

This sequence joins TRBV19 and TRBJ2-5; weak D call: TRBD1 (6 bases). The germline V and J ends were trimmed by 5 bases and 11 bases, with 27 bases remaining between them. This CDR3 region has 16 residues. Germline CDR1 and CDR2: LNHDA and SQIVND (reference sequence). The CDR3 DNA sequence: TGTGCCAGTAGTTCTCAGGGGCGTAGGTCCTACAATGAGCAGTACTTC. It specifies CASSSQGRRSYNEQYF.

This clonotype was detected only a few times. The chain recombines TRBV12-3 or TRBV12-4 with TRBJ1-4, with D possibly matching TRBD1 (5 bases). This CDR3 region has 14 residues. The V and J ends lost 2 bases and 6 bases respectively, with 10 bases between them. CDR3 sequence (DNA): TGTGCCAGCAGTTTACAGGGCCCCTATGAAAAACTGTTTTTT. Protein: CASSLQGPYEKLFF.

CDR3 sequence (DNA): TGTGCCAGCAGCCGCTCAGCAGGCAACTATAACTATGGCTACACCTTC. Translated: CASSRSAGNYNYGYTF. V and J are TRBV7-2 and TRBJ1-2, with D unclear. V lost 5 bases, J lost 1 base, and 17 bases lay in between. The CDR3 spans 16 residues. CDR1 and CDR2 from the germline V gene are SGHTA and FQGNSA.

This clonotype has a handful of counts. This chain connects TRBV3-1 to TRBJ2-7; 7 bases map to TRBD1. Trimming cost V 4 bases and J 3 bases; bases outside gene matches: 6. This CDR3 has 14 amino acids. Germline assignment: CDR1 LGHDT and CDR2 YNNKEL (reference sequence). CDR3 coding DNA: TGTGCCAGCAGCCTCATGACAGGGAACTACGAGCAGTACTTC. Translated, it gives CASSLMTGNYEQYF.

This clonotype has only a few counts. The chain recombines TRBV6-2 or TRBV6-3 with TRBJ2-7, with D possibly being TRBD2 (5 bases). CDR3 length equals 14 residues. CDR1 and CDR2 (germline): MNHEY, SVGEGT. Trimming took off 7 bases at V and 2 bases at J, with 15 bases between the two ends. CDR3 sequence (DNA): TGTGCCAGCACTAGTCCGTGGGGAGCCTACGAGCAGTACTTC. Amino acid sequence: CASTSPWGAYEQYF.

This chain joins TRBV4-3 and TRBJ1-5; the D is unclear. Germline V gives CDR1 LGHNA, CDR2 YSLEER. Between the trimmed V and J ends, which lost 1 base and 6 bases, there was a span of 10 bases. The CDR3 is 14 amino acids. The CDR3 sequence is CASSQGELGQPQHF. CDR3 nucleotides: TGCGCCAGCAGCCAAGGAGAACTGGGTCAGCCCCAGCATTTT.

J is TRBJ1-1 and V is TRBV25-1; unclear D gene. The CDR3 has 12 amino acids. The germline CDR1 and CDR2 sequences are MGHDK and SYGVNS. Trimming took off 3 bases at V and 5 bases at J, with 7 bases between the two ends. The CDR3 DNA sequence: TGTGCCAGCAGTGACGACGCAACTGAAGCTTTCTTT. Protein sequence: CASSDDATEAFF.